This T cell receptor (beta chain) stems from a study of radiation and T cells in renal cell carcinoma. CDR1 is ENHRY and CDR2 is SYGVKD in the germline V gene. The ends were cut back, 7 bases at V and 8 bases at J, with 12 bases in the middle. The CDR3 is 12 amino acids. The data were produced by immunoSEQ multiplex PCR, yet TCRdb's version contains in-frame clones alone and is incomplete. Of approximately 70,000 clones in the sample, 60% to 85% were seen once. The time point: blood 4 weeks post-SBRT, at nephrectomy. The treatment denotes: 15 Gy SBRT to primary tumor, nephrectomy 4 weeks later. Radiation-treated patients gave blood at baseline, week 2 and week 4. Only one count was recorded for this clone.

Here the sequenced sample was blood, taken from a patient whose treatment included radiotherapy and nephrectomy. The V and J genes are TRBV10-3 and TRBJ2-1; tentatively, D is TRBD2 (5 bases). The receptor was isolated from a man aged 55 to 70 with renal cell carcinoma. The CDR3, as DNA: TGTGCCATCAAGGGTCGGGGTGATGAGCAGTTCTTC. Translating gives CAIKGRGDEQFF.